Listed below are T cell receptor beta chains from one sample, sequenced in a study of T cell changes during pregnancy in multiple sclerosis. Only in-frame clones appear in the TCRdb table, and some are missing; sequencing was by immunoSEQ multiplex PCR. The sample lists about 64,000 clones, around 90% seen once, with around 2.1% in the top ten. The input for sequencing was peripheral blood, taken in the second trimester of pregnancy. These receptors were obtained from a female donor in good health, enrolled as a control in a pregnancy study. CDR3s include the opening cysteine and the closing phenylalanine or tryptophan.

V | CDR3
TRBV5-6 | CASSFSYNQPQHF
TRBV7-9 | CASSFTGAGGTQYF
TRBV5-6 | CASSLGLAGDTGELFF
TRBV25-1 | CASSGDRVGGEKLFF
TRBV28 | CASSQPGQGTEQYF
TRBV18 | CASSTRQPGTGELFF
TRBV6-1 | CASSTTSGINEKLFF
TRBV7-9 | CASSLSGSEAFF
TRBV5-1 | CASSLLPSGNEQFF
TRBV9 | CASSAGVRNEQFF
TRBV27 | CASRLGLAGGPHTQYF
TRBV9 | CASSLSQGNTEAFF
TRBV7-8 | CASSWGYPREDTQYF
TRBV4-1 | CASSQSTGTGNEKLFF
TRBV19 | CASSVHSFSYNEQFF
TRBV18 | CASSLTETTEAFF
TRBV7-9 | CASSLVDRTGAYEQYF